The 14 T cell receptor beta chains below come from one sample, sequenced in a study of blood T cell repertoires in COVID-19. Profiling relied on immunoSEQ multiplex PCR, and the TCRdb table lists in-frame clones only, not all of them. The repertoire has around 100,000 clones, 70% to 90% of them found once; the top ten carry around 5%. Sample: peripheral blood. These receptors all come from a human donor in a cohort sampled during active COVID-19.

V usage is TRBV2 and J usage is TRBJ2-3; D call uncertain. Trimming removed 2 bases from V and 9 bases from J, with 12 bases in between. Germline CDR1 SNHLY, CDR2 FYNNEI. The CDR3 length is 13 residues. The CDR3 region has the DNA TGTGCCAGCAGTGAATATGAGGCCGGAACGCAGTATTTT. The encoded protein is CASSEYEAGTQYF.

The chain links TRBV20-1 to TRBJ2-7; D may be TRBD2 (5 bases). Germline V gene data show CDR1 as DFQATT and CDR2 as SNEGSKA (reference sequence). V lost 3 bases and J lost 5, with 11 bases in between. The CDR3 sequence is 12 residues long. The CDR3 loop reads CSASSGKNEQYF. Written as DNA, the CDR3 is TGCAGTGCTAGTTCCGGGAAAAACGAGCAGTACTTC.

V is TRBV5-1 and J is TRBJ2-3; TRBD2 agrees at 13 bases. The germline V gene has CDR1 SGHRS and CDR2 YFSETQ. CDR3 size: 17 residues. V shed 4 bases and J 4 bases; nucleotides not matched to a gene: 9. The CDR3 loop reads CASSGTSGRAFADTQYF. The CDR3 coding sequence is TGCGCCAGCAGCGGCACTAGCGGGAGGGCCTTCGCAGATACGCAGTATTTT.

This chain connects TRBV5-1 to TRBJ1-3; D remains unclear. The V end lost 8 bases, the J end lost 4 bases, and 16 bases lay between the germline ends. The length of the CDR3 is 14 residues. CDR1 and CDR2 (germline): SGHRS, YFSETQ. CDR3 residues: CASSAREGGNTIYF. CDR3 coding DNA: TGCGCCAGTTCCGCGAGGGAGGGCGGAAACACCATATATTTT.

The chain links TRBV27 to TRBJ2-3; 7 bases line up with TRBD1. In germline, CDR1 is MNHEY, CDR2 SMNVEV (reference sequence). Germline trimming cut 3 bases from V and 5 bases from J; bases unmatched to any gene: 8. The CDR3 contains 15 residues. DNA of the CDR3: TGTGCCAGCAGTTTTTATCGACAGGGTGGAGATACGCAGTATTTT. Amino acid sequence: CASSFYRQGGDTQYF.

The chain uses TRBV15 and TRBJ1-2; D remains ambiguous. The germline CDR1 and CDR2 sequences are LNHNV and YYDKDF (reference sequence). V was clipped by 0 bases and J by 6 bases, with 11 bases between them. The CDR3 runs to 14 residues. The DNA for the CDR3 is TGTGCCACCAGCAGAGATCCCGGAGGGAATGGCTACACCTTC. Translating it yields CATSRDPGGNGYTF.

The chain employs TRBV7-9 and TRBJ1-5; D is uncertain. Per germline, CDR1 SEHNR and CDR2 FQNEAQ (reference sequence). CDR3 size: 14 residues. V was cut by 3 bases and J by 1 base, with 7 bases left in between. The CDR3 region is CASSFTESNQPQHF. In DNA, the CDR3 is TGTGCCAGCAGCTTCACAGAGAGCAATCAGCCCCAGCATTTT.

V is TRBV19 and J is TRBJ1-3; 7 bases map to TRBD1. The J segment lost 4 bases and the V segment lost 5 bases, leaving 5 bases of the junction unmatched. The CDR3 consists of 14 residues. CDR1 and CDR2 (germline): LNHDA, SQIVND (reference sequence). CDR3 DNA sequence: TGTGCCAGTAGTGGACGGACAGGAGGAAACACCATATATTTT. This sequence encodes CASSGRTGGNTIYF.

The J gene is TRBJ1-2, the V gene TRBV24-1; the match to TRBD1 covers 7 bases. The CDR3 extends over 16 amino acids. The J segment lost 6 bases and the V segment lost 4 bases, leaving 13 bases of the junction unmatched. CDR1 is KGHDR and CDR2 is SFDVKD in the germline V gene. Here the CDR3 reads CATSESSDSGGDGYTF. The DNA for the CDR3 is TGTGCCACCAGTGAAAGTTCGGACTCAGGGGGTGATGGCTACACCTTC.

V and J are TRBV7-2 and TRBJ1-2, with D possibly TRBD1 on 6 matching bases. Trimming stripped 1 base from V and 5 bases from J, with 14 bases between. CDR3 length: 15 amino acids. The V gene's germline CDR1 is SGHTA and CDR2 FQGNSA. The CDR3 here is CASSLVEQGGYGYTF. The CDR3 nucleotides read TGTGCCAGCAGCTTAGTAGAACAGGGCGGTTATGGCTACACCTTC.

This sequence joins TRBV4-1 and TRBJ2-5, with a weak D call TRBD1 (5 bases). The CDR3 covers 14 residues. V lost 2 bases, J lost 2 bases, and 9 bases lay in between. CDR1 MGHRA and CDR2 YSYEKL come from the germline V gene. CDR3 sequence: CASSQRQRQETQYF. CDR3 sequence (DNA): TGCGCCAGCAGCCAAAGACAGAGACAAGAGACCCAGTACTTC.

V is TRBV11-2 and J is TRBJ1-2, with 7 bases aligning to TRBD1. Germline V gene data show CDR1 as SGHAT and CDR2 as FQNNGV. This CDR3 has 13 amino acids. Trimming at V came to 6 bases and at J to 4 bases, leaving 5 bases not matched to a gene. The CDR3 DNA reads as TGTGCCAGCAGAAAAACAGGGGTCTATGGCTACACCTTC. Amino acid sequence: CASRKTGVYGYTF.

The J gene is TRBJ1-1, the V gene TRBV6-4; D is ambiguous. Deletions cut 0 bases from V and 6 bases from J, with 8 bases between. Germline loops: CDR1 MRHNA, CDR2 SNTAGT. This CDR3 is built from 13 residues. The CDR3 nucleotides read TGTGCCAGCAGTGACTCGGAGGGAGCTGAAGCTTTCTTT. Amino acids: CASSDSEGAEAFF.

The CDR3 nucleotides read TGTGCCAGCAGCCAAGGGGCCGGACAGTTACGCTACGAGCAGTACTTC. It codes for CASSQGAGQLRYEQYF. The J gene is TRBJ2-7, the V gene TRBV14, with D possibly TRBD1 on 6 matching bases. The V gene lost 1 base and the J gene lost 3 bases, with 16 bases spanning the gap. CDR3 length equals 16 residues. Germline V gene data show CDR1 as SGHDN and CDR2 as FVKESK.